The 22 T cell receptor beta chains in this list originate from one sample, sequenced in a study of beta chain features in type 1 diabetes. Study-level findings and limits: Among all four CD4+ subsets, Type 1 diabetes patients had TCRB CDR3s that were moderately but significantly shorter.

The entirety of the isolated RNA underwent reverse transcription, so expressed TCRB transcripts were sequenced. Generated by immunoSEQ multiplex PCR, the TCRdb table keeps only in-frame clones and is missing some. The sample has about 150,000 clones, almost 8% seen once. These receptors' antigens are unknown. Sequenced sample: central memory CD4+ T cells from blood. The receptors derive from a man aged 18 to 30 with type 1 diabetes.

The V and J genes are TRBV5-6 and TRBJ2-1, with D possibly matching TRBD2 (6 bases). The CDR3 spans 15 residues. The V end lost 4 bases, the J end lost 4 bases, and 15 bases lay between the germline ends. The germline V gene encodes CDR1 SGHDT and CDR2 YYEEEE. CDR3 DNA: TGTGCCAGCAGCGGGCGGGGCGGGACGTACAATGAGCAGTTCTTC. It encodes CASSGRGGTYNEQFF.

This chain uses TRBV9 with TRBJ1-2; D is perhaps TRBD1 (5 bases). CDR1 is SGDLS, CDR2 YYNGEE, per germline. This CDR3 spans 15 amino acids. V was trimmed by 0 bases and J by 1 base, leaving 10 bases between them. CDR3: CASSVGAGYNYGYTF. The CDR3 DNA sequence: TGTGCCAGCAGCGTAGGGGCAGGGTATAACTATGGCTACACCTTC.

The sample holds a few counts of this clone. The chain employs TRBV11-2 and TRBJ1-4; maybe TRBD1 (5 bases). V gave up 6 bases and J gave up 2 bases, with 22 bases separating them. The CDR3 sequence is 18 residues long. Germline V gene lookup returns CDR1 SGHAT and CDR2 FQNNGV. The CDR3 DNA reads as TGTGCCAGCAGATCCTTAGTGGGCCTCGGGGGTACTAATGAAAAACTGTTTTTT. Protein: CASRSLVGLGGTNEKLFF.

The chain joins TRBV7-2 to TRBJ2-3; D not resolved. Germline loops: CDR1 SGHTA, CDR2 FQGNSA. The CDR3 is 13 residues long. The ends were cut back, 0 bases at V and 3 bases at J, with 4 bases in the middle. The CDR3 coding sequence is TGTGCCAGCAGCTTAGCCTTTACAGATACGCAGTATTTT. Translated, it gives CASSLAFTDTQYF.

The chain links TRBV14 to TRBJ2-2; weak D call: TRBD2 (5 bases). The germline V gene encodes CDR1 SGHDN and CDR2 FVKESK. Trimming pared 5 bases from V and 7 bases from J, leaving 17 bases between. The CDR3 loop spans 15 amino acids. The CDR3 nucleotides read TGTGCCAGCAGCGTGCGGGCCAGTAGGTTCGGGGAGCTGTTTTTT. The encoded protein is CASSVRASRFGELFF.

The chain joins TRBV9 to TRBJ2-5; TRBD2 matches 15 bases. The germline CDR1 and CDR2 sequences are SGDLS and YYNGEE. CDR3 length equals 18 residues. Trimming cost V 3 bases and J 5 bases; bases outside gene matches: 11. CDR3 residues: CASSGGTSGGPQRETQYF. In DNA form, the CDR3 reads TGTGCCAGCAGCGGCGGGACTAGCGGGGGGCCGCAGCGGGAGACCCAGTACTTC.

In its sample, this clone was seen a few times. J is TRBJ2-2 and V is TRBV14; D not certain. The CDR3 covers 14 residues. With 5 bases removed from V and 6 bases from J, the gap between germline ends came to 13 bases. The germline V gene has CDR1 SGHDN and CDR2 FVKESK. DNA of the CDR3: TGTGCCAGCAGCGAATCGTTGGCGGCCGGGGAGCTGTTTTTT. Translating gives CASSESLAAGELFF. The complete variable domain, with remaining parts taken from reference TRBV14 and TRBJ2-2, reads EAGVTQFPSHSVIEKGQTVTLRCDPISGHDNLYWYRRVMGKEIKFLLHFVKESKQDESGMPNNRFLAERTGGTYSTLKVQPAELEDSGVYFCASSESLAAGELFFGEGSRLTVL.

The chain combines TRBV7-9 with TRBJ2-3, with D possibly TRBD2 on 5 matching bases. Trimming removed 0 bases at V and 6 bases at J, with 13 bases between. From germline, CDR1 is SEHNR and CDR2 FQNEAQ (reference sequence). The CDR3 spans 15 residues. CDR3 DNA sequence: TGTGCCAGCAGCTTAGCGGGATGGTCGGGGGATACGCAGTATTTT. Translation gives CASSLAGWSGDTQYF.

In its sample, this clone was seen a few times. The chain combines TRBV7-2 with TRBJ2-7, with TRBD2 as a possible D gene (7 bases). This CDR3 spans 16 amino acids. Trimming pared 2 bases from V and 3 bases from J, leaving 17 bases between. Per germline, CDR1 SGHTA and CDR2 FQGNSA. The CDR3 sequence is CASSLRGGGGLYEQYF. The CDR3 coding sequence is TGTGCCAGCAGCTTAAGAGGGGGGGGCGGTCTCTACGAGCAGTACTTC.

This chain uses TRBV18 with TRBJ2-3; maybe TRBD2 (6 bases). The germline V gene has CDR1 KGHSH and CDR2 LQKENI. Trimming pared 3 bases from V and 4 bases from J, leaving 17 bases between. The CDR3 has 16 residues. CDR3 sequence (DNA): TGTGCCAGCTCACCGTTCCTAGCGCGGAGGGCAGATACGCAGTATTTT. This gives the protein CASSPFLARRADTQYF.

This clone showed up just a few times. J is TRBJ2-5 and V is TRBV28; TRBD1 might be the D (5 bases). V was clipped by 6 bases and J by 1 base, with 9 bases between them. The CDR3 has 13 residues. Germline CDR1 and CDR2: MDHEN and SYDVKM. CDR3 loop: CASRRGFQETQYF. As DNA, the CDR3 is TGTGCCAGCAGAAGGGGATTCCAAGAGACCCAGTACTTC.

The sample holds a few counts of this clone. CDR3 coding DNA: TGTGCCAGCAGTTTATCTTCTATCCGTGGGGCCAACGTCCTGACTTTC. Residues: CASSLSSIRGANVLTF. The chain is built from TRBV27 and TRBJ2-6; D unresolved. V was pared by 0 bases and J by 3 bases, with 9 bases between. Germline loops: CDR1 MNHEY, CDR2 SMNVEV (reference sequence). The CDR3 sequence is 16 residues long.

V is TRBV19 and J is TRBJ1-5, with a weak D call TRBD1 (5 bases). Germline assignment: CDR1 LNHDA and CDR2 SQIVND (reference sequence). CDR3 length: 13 amino acids. Trimming pared 6 bases from V and 7 bases from J, leaving 13 bases between. CDR3 sequence reads: CASSSRVLQPQHF. In nucleotides, the CDR3 is TGTGCCAGTAGCTCCAGGGTACTCCAGCCCCAGCATTTT.

This clone was found a few times. The CDR3 nucleotides are TGTGCCGGCAAGGATGGGACTAGAGGGGAGACCCAGTACTTC. Translating it yields CAGKDGTRGETQYF. The rearrangement joins TRBV30 to TRBJ2-5, with 8 bases that match TRBD2. The CDR3 runs 14 residues. The germline V gene encodes CDR1 GTSNPN and CDR2 SVGIG (reference sequence). J gave up 5 bases and V 8 bases, and 13 bases lay outside the gene matches.

Concerning this clone itself: Within the sample, other DNA sequences also encode this same CDR3. The chain combines TRBV19 with TRBJ2-3, with a tentative D call TRBD2 (5 bases). Germline lookup yields CDR1 LNHDA and CDR2 SQIVND (reference sequence). CDR3 size: 12 residues. Trimming took 4 bases from V and 9 from J, leaving 11 bases between them. In DNA, the CDR3 is TGTGCCAGTAGTACCCAATCGGGGACGCAGTATTTT. This encodes CASSTQSGTQYF.

V gene TRBV5-1 combines with J gene TRBJ2-5; no reliable D call. The CDR3 has 14 residues. V shed 3 bases and J shed 0 bases, with 9 bases lying between them. The V gene's germline CDR1 is SGHRS and CDR2 YFSETQ. CDR3 protein: CASSSSADQETQYF. CDR3 bases: TGCGCCAGCAGCTCCTCCGCGGACCAAGAGACCCAGTACTTC.

The chain combines TRBV10-1 with TRBJ1-2; 8 bases match TRBD1. The V segment lost 6 bases and the J segment 6 bases; nucleotides outside the gene matches: 9. CDR1 is WNHNN and CDR2 is SYGVQD in the germline V gene (reference sequence). CDR3 length equals 14 residues. The CDR3 reads CASRGQGLWDGYTF. For the CDR3, the DNA is TGCGCCAGCAGAGGACAGGGACTTTGGGATGGCTACACCTTC.

In this sample, this clone turned up a few times. The V gene is TRBV30, the J gene TRBJ2-1; maybe TRBD2 (5 bases). The CDR3 consists of 15 residues. The germline V gene encodes CDR1 GTSNPN and CDR2 SVGIG (reference sequence). V lost 3 bases to trimming and J lost 4 bases, with 16 bases between them. The CDR3 loop is CAWRSPGIPYNEQFF. DNA of the CDR3: TGTGCCTGGAGGTCCCCCGGGATCCCTTACAATGAGCAGTTCTTC.

CDR3 bases: TGTGCCAGCCAACGGCGGTCCTCCTACAATGAGCAGTTCTTC. This encodes CASQRRSSYNEQFF. V usage is TRBV5-6 and J usage is TRBJ2-1; D not resolved. Looked up from germline, CDR1 is SGHDT and CDR2 is YYEEEE. The CDR3 has 14 amino acids. Trimming took 7 bases from V and 0 from J, leaving 11 bases between them.

The chain links TRBV2 to TRBJ1-1; TRBD1 matches 9 bases. CDR1 is SNHLY, CDR2 FYNNEI, per germline. The junction had 12 bases not matched to a gene; V was cut back by 6 bases and J by 10 bases. The CDR3 has 14 amino acids. This chain's CDR3 is CASRGQGNTRGAFF. CDR3 in DNA: TGTGCCAGCAGGGGACAGGGCAACACCCGAGGAGCTTTCTTT.

This clone was counted a few times. The gene calls are TRBV19 and TRBJ1-5; D is unclear. CDR3 length: 16 amino acids. Germline CDR1 is LNHDA and CDR2 is SQIVND (reference sequence). V lost 6 bases and J 2 bases, leaving 17 bases between the germline ends. CDR3 sequence: CASSTPEGRRNQPQHF. The DNA of the CDR3 is TGTGCCAGTAGCACTCCAGAGGGTCGGCGCAATCAGCCCCAGCATTTT. Full variable domain (remainder filled in from reference TRBV19 and TRBJ1-5): DGGITQSPKYLFRKEGQNVTLSCEQNLNHDAMYWYRQDPGQGLRLIYYSQIVNDFQKGDIAEGYSVSREKKESFPLTVTSAQKNPTAFYLCASSTPEGRRNQPQHFGDGTRLSIL.

This clone occurred a few times. The chain carries TRBV18 and TRBJ2-1; 10 bases are shared with TRBD1. This CDR3 spans 16 amino acids. Trimming cost V 5 bases and J 6 bases; bases outside gene matches: 10. Looked up from germline, CDR1 is KGHSH and CDR2 is LQKENI. The CDR3 here is CASSSRPGQGTNEQFF. The CDR3 nucleotides read TGTGCCAGCTCATCGAGACCGGGACAGGGGACCAATGAGCAGTTCTTC.